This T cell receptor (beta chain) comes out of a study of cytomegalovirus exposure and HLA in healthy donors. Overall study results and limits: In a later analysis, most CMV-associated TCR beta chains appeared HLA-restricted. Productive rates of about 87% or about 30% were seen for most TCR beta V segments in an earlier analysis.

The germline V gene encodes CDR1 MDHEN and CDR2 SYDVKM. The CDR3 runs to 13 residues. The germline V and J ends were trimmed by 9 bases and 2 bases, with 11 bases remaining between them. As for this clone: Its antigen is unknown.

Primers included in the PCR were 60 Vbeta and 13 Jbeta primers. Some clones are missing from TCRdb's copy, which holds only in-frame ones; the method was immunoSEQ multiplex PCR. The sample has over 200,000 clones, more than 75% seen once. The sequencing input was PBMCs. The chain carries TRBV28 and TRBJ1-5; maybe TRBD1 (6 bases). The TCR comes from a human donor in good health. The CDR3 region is CASWDTRNQPQHF. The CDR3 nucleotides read TGTGCCAGTTGGGACACCCGCAATCAGCCCCAGCATTTT.